Below, 3 T cell receptor beta chains from the same sample are listed, as sequenced in a study of T cell repertoires in cytomegalovirus infection (dated by TCRdb to 2018 to 2020). Instrument used: Illumina HiSeq 1500. TCRdb reprocessing: public reads trimmed at Q25 with fastp, clones called with MiXCR, in-frame beta chains kept. Each CDR3 protein appears once, grouped with its most common genes and DNA. The table for this sample lists 480,000 or so distinct CDR3 sequences; around 11% of them were counted only once. The top ten constitute 10% of the sample. Sequences were obtained from PBMCs. These receptors came from a human donor in good health (CMV status not recorded). Some clones in this sample may be carry-over from other donors' samples.

At least ten counts were recorded for this clonotype. The rearrangement joins TRBV14 to TRBJ2-5, with 8 bases lining up with TRBD2. Germline CDR1 SGHDN, CDR2 FVKESK. V lost 0 bases and J lost 5; bases outside the gene matches: 8. The CDR3 runs to 16 residues. CDR3 nucleotide sequence: TGTGCCAGCAGCCAAGAATACGGGGGGGCGTTGGAGACCCAGTACTTC. It specifies CASSQEYGGALETQYF.

The V gene is TRBV20-1, the J gene TRBJ2-6; D is undetermined. CDR1 is DFQATT and CDR2 is SNEGSKA in the germline V gene (reference sequence). The germline V and J ends were trimmed by 6 bases and 0 bases, with 9 bases remaining between them. The CDR3 sequence is 14 residues long. The CDR3 coding sequence is TGCAGTGCGGCCCAGTCCTCTGGGGCCAACGTCCTGACTTTC. Residues: CSAAQSSGANVLTF.

This clonotype was seen at least ten times. The CDR3 nucleotides read TGCGCCAGCAGCTGGGCGCAGCCTACCATAAAGAACACTGAAGCTTTCTTT. Its translation is CASSWAQPTIKNTEAFF. The V call is TRBV5-1, the J call TRBJ1-1; the D is unclear. Germline assignment: CDR1 SGHRS and CDR2 YFSETQ. Trimming shortened V by 3 bases and J by 1 base, and 19 bases separated the two germline ends. This CDR3 comprises 17 residues.